Sequencing of this T cell receptor (beta chain) was carried out in a study of OX40 agonist ivuxolimab in advanced cancers. Trimming left V 1 base short and J 0 bases short, with 10 bases between. Looked up from germline, CDR1 is SGHKS and CDR2 is YYEKEE (reference sequence). The CDR3 loop spans 15 amino acids. TCRdb's copy holds only in-frame clones and misses some; the assay was immunoSEQ multiplex PCR. The sample holds some 74,000 clones, more than 75% seen once. The material was CD4+ or CD8+ T cells sorted from blood, obtained in a trial of the OX40 agonist ivuxolimab. The receptor comes from an adult with an advanced solid tumor such as melanoma, head and neck, liver or kidney cancer. The chain uses TRBV5-5 and TRBJ1-1; no firm D call. CDR3 nucleotide sequence: TGTGCCAGCAGCTTGTTGGGCAGTATGAACACTGAAGCTTTCTTT. Residues: CASSLLGSMNTEAFF.